Listed here are 27 T cell receptor beta chains from one sample, sequenced in a study of cytomegalovirus exposure and HLA in healthy donors. It was with 60 Vbeta and 13 Jbeta primers that the PCR ran. Only in-frame clones appear in the TCRdb table, and some are missing; sequencing was by immunoSEQ multiplex PCR. The sample yields some 140,000 clones, more than 60% seen once. The sample comprised PBMCs. The receptors originated from a woman aged 45-60 years in good health and CMV-seropositive.

This sequence joins TRBV27 and TRBJ1-2; maybe TRBD1 (6 bases). Trimming removed 3 bases from V and 4 bases from J, with 9 bases in between. Germline CDR1 and CDR2: MNHEY and SMNVEV (reference sequence). CDR3 length: 13 amino acids. The CDR3 loop reads CASSFQGPYGYTF. The CDR3, as DNA: TGTGCCAGCAGTTTCCAGGGGCCCTATGGCTACACCTTC.

V and J are TRBV18 and TRBJ2-7, with TRBD1 identical over 9 bases. This CDR3 region has 16 residues. Germline-derived CDR1 and CDR2 are KGHSH and LQKENI. V gave up 3 bases and J gave up 5 bases; unmatched junction bases: 11. CDR3 coding DNA: TGTGCCAGCTCACCGGGGGGACAGGGTGATTTAGACGAGCAGTACTTC. It encodes CASSPGGQGDLDEQYF.

This clone was found once. The chain carries TRBV9 and TRBJ1-1; D gene unclear. The CDR3 loop spans 14 amino acids. V shed 4 bases and J shed 3 bases, with 13 bases lying between them. The germline gives CDR1 SGDLS, CDR2 YYNGEE. CDR3 amino acids: CASSPPAGDTEAFF. DNA for the CDR3: TGTGCCAGCAGCCCTCCCGCGGGCGACACTGAAGCTTTCTTT.

This chain joins TRBV25-1 and TRBJ2-5; maybe TRBD1 (6 bases). This CDR3 has 15 residues. Germline values: CDR1 MGHDK, CDR2 SYGVNS. Trimming took off 5 bases at V and 2 bases at J, with 15 bases between the two ends. In nucleotides, the CDR3 is TGTGCCAGCAGTCAGGACAGAGACCAACAAGAGACCCAGTACTTC. It codes for CASSQDRDQQETQYF.

The chain employs TRBV6-4 and TRBJ2-7; 9 bases align to TRBD1. The V gene end was trimmed by 5 bases and the J gene end by 2 bases; junction bases not matched to a gene: 7. This CDR3 has 15 amino acids. Germline V CDR1 and CDR2: MRHNA, SNTAGT. This chain's CDR3 is CASSLRTGEAYEQYF. CDR3 in DNA: TGTGCCAGCAGTCTAAGGACAGGGGAAGCCTACGAGCAGTACTTC.

This chain joins TRBV5-1 and TRBJ1-1; TRBD1 matches at 7 bases. Looked up from germline, CDR1 is SGHRS and CDR2 is YFSETQ. V shed 3 bases and J 5 bases; nucleotides not matched to a gene: 7. The CDR3 runs to 14 residues. The CDR3 is CASSSIAGGTEAFF. The CDR3, as DNA: TGCGCCAGCAGCTCCATCGCAGGGGGGACTGAAGCTTTCTTT.

This clone showed up just once. The V call is TRBV18, the J call TRBJ2-5; TRBD2 matches 8 bases. V lost 6 bases and J lost 4; bases outside the gene matches: 7. CDR3 length equals 14 residues. Germline CDR1 is KGHSH and CDR2 is LQKENI. The CDR3 reads CASSLGTRPETQYF. The CDR3 region has the DNA TGTGCCAGCTCCCTCGGGACTAGACCAGAGACCCAGTACTTC.

The rearrangement links TRBV29-1 to TRBJ2-3; 7 bases align to TRBD1. Germline lookup yields CDR1 SQVTM and CDR2 ANQGSEA. The CDR3 extends over 13 amino acids. V gave up 3 bases and J gave up 5 bases; unmatched junction bases: 5. The CDR3 DNA sequence: TGCAGCGTTGAGCCCCAGGGGGAAGATACGCAGTATTTT. Its protein is CSVEPQGEDTQYF.

The V gene is TRBV6-1, the J gene TRBJ1-5; 9 nucleotides line up with TRBD1. This CDR3 region has 15 residues. Germline-derived CDR1 and CDR2 are MNHNS and SASEGT. V was pared by 6 bases and J by 9 bases, with 12 bases of the junction left unmatched. In nucleotides, the CDR3 is TGTGCCAGCAGGGGACAGGGCGCGTCGAATGGGCCCCAGCATTTT. Translated: CASRGQGASNGPQHF.

This clone was detected once. The chain employs TRBV7-9 and TRBJ1-1; D not resolved. The ends were cut back, 0 bases at V and 1 base at J, with 3 bases in the middle. In germline, CDR1 is SEHNR, CDR2 FQNEAQ (reference sequence). CDR3 length equals 13 residues. CDR3 in amino acids: CASSLARNTEAFF. The CDR3 bases are TGTGCCAGCAGCTTAGCGAGGAACACTGAAGCTTTCTTT.

The chain joins TRBV2 to TRBJ1-1, with D unclear. CDR1 is SNHLY, CDR2 FYNNEI, per germline. CDR3 length: 15 amino acids. V lost 4 bases, J lost 4 bases, and 16 bases lay in between. In nucleotides, the CDR3 is TGTGCCAGCAGTGCATCCCACACGGGTGGCACTGAAGCTTTCTTT. Its translation is CASSASHTGGTEAFF.

The chain joins TRBV19 to TRBJ2-7; D uncertain. Germline loops: CDR1 LNHDA, CDR2 SQIVND (reference sequence). The V end lost 4 bases, the J end lost 0 bases, and 22 bases lay between the germline ends. This CDR3 spans 18 amino acids. The CDR3 nucleotides read TGTGCCAGTAGTACCCGGGTTCAAGCGCAGATGAGCTCCTACGAGCAGTACTTC. It yields the protein CASSTRVQAQMSSYEQYF.

V is TRBV10-3 and J is TRBJ2-3, with 8 bases aligning to TRBD1. CDR1 is ENHRY and CDR2 is SYGVKD in the germline V gene. The CDR3 has 13 amino acids. With 4 bases clipped from V and 11 bases from J, the junction kept 8 bases outside the gene matches. The CDR3 DNA reads as TGTGCCATCAGTGGCCAGGGGGCAGTTGTGCAGTATTTT. Amino acid sequence: CAISGQGAVVQYF.

This chain connects TRBV19 to TRBJ1-1, with no clear D. The CDR3 is 14 amino acids. Germline V gene sequence: CDR1 LNHDA, CDR2 SQIVND (reference sequence). Trimming took off 8 bases at V and 1 base at J, with 14 bases between the two ends. The CDR3 protein is CASSAVTQNTEAFF. DNA of the CDR3: TGTGCCAGTTCTGCGGTGACGCAGAACACTGAAGCTTTCTTT. The entire variable domain, with the rest obtained from reference TRBV19 and TRBJ1-1, is as follows: DGGITQSPKYLFRKEGQNVTLSCEQNLNHDAMYWYRQDPGQGLRLIYYSQIVNDFQKGDIAEGYSVSREKKESFPLTVTSAQKNPTAFYLCASSAVTQNTEAFFGQGTRLTVV.

The chain couples TRBV6-5 to TRBJ1-4; D may be TRBD1 (6 bases). Per the germline V gene, CDR1 is MNHEY and CDR2 is SVGAGI. The CDR3 runs to 15 residues. Trimming removed 3 bases from V and 5 bases from J, with 13 bases in between. The CDR3 DNA reads as TGTGCCAGCAGTTATACCAGGGGAGAGAATGAAAAACTGTTTTTT. As protein: CASSYTRGENEKLFF.

This clone showed up just a few times. The chain joins TRBV5-1 to TRBJ2-3, with a possible D match to TRBD1 (6 bases). The ends were cut back, 0 bases at V and 4 bases at J, with 9 bases in the middle. The germline V gene has CDR1 SGHRS and CDR2 YFSETQ. The CDR3 extends over 14 amino acids. The CDR3 coding sequence is TGCGCCAGCAGCTTGGGGGGGCAATCAGATACGCAGTATTTT. Translating it yields CASSLGGQSDTQYF.

This chain uses TRBV7-2 with TRBJ2-7; 10 bases agree with TRBD2. Germline V gene lookup returns CDR1 SGHTA and CDR2 FQGNSA. The CDR3 spans 14 residues. J was trimmed by 3 bases and V by 4 bases; bases with no gene match: 3. CDR3 in amino acids: CASSSSGGHYEQYF. CDR3 bases: TGTGCCAGCAGCTCTAGCGGGGGCCACTACGAGCAGTACTTC.

This clone was picked up one time. V is TRBV11-2 and J is TRBJ2-5; TRBD1 might be the D (5 bases). This CDR3 region has 14 residues. Trimming pared 0 bases from V and 4 bases from J, leaving 9 bases between. Germline loops: CDR1 SGHAT, CDR2 FQNNGV. CDR3 sequence reads: CASSLDRAAETQYF. CDR3 bases: TGTGCCAGCAGCTTAGACAGGGCGGCAGAGACCCAGTACTTC.

This chain links TRBV7-9 with TRBJ1-1, with TRBD1 as a possible D gene (5 bases). The CDR3 has 19 amino acids. Germline loops: CDR1 SEHNR, CDR2 FQNEAQ (reference sequence). Between the trimmed V and J ends, which lost 4 bases and 0 bases, there was a span of 24 bases. In nucleotides, the CDR3 is TGTGCCAGCAGCTCTCATTTCGAGACAAGACAGATAATGAACACTGAAGCTTTCTTT. The encoded protein is CASSSHFETRQIMNTEAFF. The full variable domain, its missing parts supplied by reference TRBV7-9 and TRBJ1-1, is DTGVSQNPRHKITKRGQNVTFRCDPISEHNRLYWYRQTLGQGPEFLTYFQNEAQLEKSRLLSDRFSAERPKGSFSTLEIQRTEQGDSAMYLCASSSHFETRQIMNTEAFFGQGTRLTVV.

The chain links TRBV6-4 to TRBJ2-3, with a weak D call TRBD2 (5 bases). Germline V CDR1 and CDR2: MRHNA, SNTAGT. The V end was cut by 2 bases, the J end by 3 bases, with 6 bases between. The CDR3 has 13 amino acids. CDR3 residues: CASSDRGTDTQYF. CDR3 DNA sequence: TGTGCCAGCAGTGACCGGGGAACAGATACGCAGTATTTT.

V is TRBV9 and J is TRBJ1-2; D gene uncertain. The V gene lost 3 bases and the J gene lost 3 bases, with 12 bases spanning the gap. The CDR3 loop spans 14 amino acids. The germline gives CDR1 SGDLS, CDR2 YYNGEE. In DNA form, the CDR3 reads TGTGCCAGCAGCGGAGAGGGAGTCTACTATGGCTACACCTTC. This codes for CASSGEGVYYGYTF. The full variable domain, rest sourced from reference TRBV9 and TRBJ1-2, is DSGVTQTPKHLITATGQRVTLRCSPRSGDLSVYWYQQSLDQGLQFLIQYYNGEERAKGNILERFSAQQFPDLHSELNLSSLELGDSALYFCASSGEGVYYGYTFGSGTRLTVV.

This rearrangement joins TRBV7-2 to TRBJ2-2; tentatively, D is TRBD2 (6 bases). CDR3 length: 13 residues. CDR1 is SGHTA, CDR2 FQGNSA, per germline. Trimming stripped 4 bases from V and 5 bases from J, with 8 bases between. CDR3 amino acids: CASSSRGTGELFF. The CDR3 nucleotides read TGTGCCAGCAGCTCCCGGGGGACCGGGGAGCTGTTTTTT.

V usage is TRBV6-5 and J usage is TRBJ1-2, with no clear D. The CDR3 is 14 amino acids. Germline-derived CDR1 and CDR2 are MNHEY and SVGAGI. Trimming took 2 bases from V and 3 from J, leaving 10 bases between them. The CDR3 spells CASSYAQDYYGYTF. The CDR3 DNA reads as TGTGCCAGCAGTTACGCGCAGGACTACTATGGCTACACCTTC.

This chain connects TRBV12-5 to TRBJ1-6; 7 positions agree with TRBD1. The CDR3 loop spans 16 amino acids. CDR1 and CDR2 (germline): LGHNT, FRNRAP. The trim removed 5 bases at V and 11 bases at J, leaving 15 bases unmatched. The chain's CDR3 is CASGQTRGVAATPLHF. In DNA, the CDR3 is TGTGCTAGTGGTCAAACCAGGGGGGTAGCAGCTACACCCCTCCACTTT.

This chain joins TRBV7-6 and TRBJ2-5; 10 positions match TRBD2. This CDR3 spans 14 amino acids. Germline CDR1 SGHVS, CDR2 FNYEAQ. V lost 6 bases and J lost 5; bases outside the gene matches: 6. CDR3 protein: CASRASGGVETQYF. The CDR3 nucleotides are TGTGCCAGCAGGGCAAGCGGGGGGGTTGAGACCCAGTACTTC. The full variable domain, its missing parts supplied by reference TRBV7-6 and TRBJ2-5, is GAGVSQSPRYKVTKRGQDVALRCDPISGHVSLYWYRQALGQGPEFLTYFNYEAQQDKSGLPNDRFSAERPEGSISTLTIQRTEQRDSAMYRCASRASGGVETQYFGPGTRLLVL.

In its sample, this clone was seen once. Other DNA sequences in the sample encode the same CDR3. This chain connects TRBV30 to TRBJ2-3; a weak D match, TRBD1 (5 bases). CDR1 GTSNPN and CDR2 SVGIG come from the germline V gene (reference sequence). The V and J ends lost 3 bases and 8 bases respectively, with 9 bases between them. The CDR3 is 11 amino acids. DNA of the CDR3: TGTGCCTGGAGCGAACAGGCTACGCAGTATTTT. Its translation: CAWSEQATQYF.

The V and J genes are TRBV5-1 and TRBJ2-1; 9 nucleotides line up with TRBD1. From germline, CDR1 is SGHRS and CDR2 YFSETQ. V dropped 0 bases and J dropped 6; count of bases not matched to a gene: 4. This CDR3 contains 15 residues. CDR3 region: CASSLAGGQGNEQFF. CDR3 coding DNA: TGCGCCAGCAGCTTGGCCGGGGGACAGGGCAATGAGCAGTTCTTC.